These 29 T cell receptor beta chains share one sample of origin, sequenced in a study of blood T cell repertoires in COVID-19. Repertoires were generated with immunoSEQ multiplex PCR, while TCRdb's copy carries only in-frame clones and drops some. The sample consists of about 120,000 clones, approximately 81% of them appearing once. Sequenced sample: peripheral blood. These receptors all come from a man aged 55-75 years with acute or convalescent COVID-19.

This clone was counted a few times. The CDR3 protein is CASSPQQGLNTEAFF. The CDR3, as DNA: TGTGCCAGCAGCCCGCAACAGGGTCTGAACACTGAAGCTTTCTTT. The chain combines TRBV25-1 with TRBJ1-1, with D possibly being TRBD1 (6 bases). The CDR3 spans 15 residues. Germline values: CDR1 MGHDK, CDR2 SYGVNS. V gave up 6 bases and J gave up 0 bases, with 14 bases separating them.

V usage is TRBV27 and J usage is TRBJ1-2; D gene unclear. The ends were cut back, 1 base at V and 0 bases at J, with 9 bases in the middle. Looked up from germline, CDR1 is MNHEY and CDR2 is SMNVEV (reference sequence). CDR3 length: 15 residues. The CDR3: CASSLFSTSNYGYTF. CDR3 bases: TGTGCCAGCAGTTTATTTAGCACTTCTAACTATGGCTACACCTTC.

The V gene is TRBV19, the J gene TRBJ2-7, with a possible D match to TRBD1 (6 bases). The CDR3 consists of 16 residues. Trimming stripped 0 bases from V and 1 base from J, with 13 bases between. The V gene's germline CDR1 is LNHDA and CDR2 SQIVND (reference sequence). This CDR3 reads CASSIDPRGSSYEQYF. For the CDR3, the DNA is TGTGCCAGTAGTATAGACCCCAGGGGCAGTTCCTACGAGCAGTACTTC.

The V gene is TRBV28, the J gene TRBJ2-7; D remains unclear. Trimming removed 2 bases at V and 2 bases at J, with 4 bases between. Germline V gene lookup returns CDR1 MDHEN and CDR2 SYDVKM. CDR3 length: 12 amino acids. The CDR3 bases are TGTGCCAGCAGTTTAAACACCTACGAGCAGTACTTC. It translates to CASSLNTYEQYF.

V is TRBV27 and J is TRBJ1-2; D might be TRBD1 (6 bases). The CDR3 contains 14 residues. Looked up from germline, CDR1 is MNHEY and CDR2 is SMNVEV (reference sequence). V lost 6 bases and J lost 1, with 12 bases in between. The CDR3 region is CASSQDRRNYGYTF. Written as DNA, the CDR3 is TGTGCCAGCAGCCAAGACAGGCGTAACTATGGCTACACCTTC.

The V and J genes are TRBV11-1 and TRBJ2-3, with 8 bases identical to TRBD2. Trimming at V came to 4 bases and at J to 3 bases, leaving 9 bases not matched to a gene. The CDR3 consists of 16 residues. In germline, CDR1 is SGHAT, CDR2 FQDESV (reference sequence). The CDR3 nucleotides are TGTGCCAGCAGCTCCGCAGGCGGGGGGCCAACAGATACGCAGTATTTT. Translation: CASSSAGGGPTDTQYF.

This sequence joins TRBV18 and TRBJ2-1, with TRBD1 matching over 7 bases. Germline trimming cut 5 bases from V and 5 bases from J; bases unmatched to any gene: 6. CDR1 and CDR2 (germline): KGHSH, LQKENI. The CDR3 is made up of 14 amino acids. The CDR3 sequence: CASSYWTGNNEQFF. The CDR3, as DNA: TGTGCCAGCTCATACTGGACAGGAAACAATGAGCAGTTCTTC.

This rearrangement joins TRBV27 to TRBJ2-6; 7 bases map to TRBD1. CDR1 and CDR2 (germline): MNHEY, SMNVEV (reference sequence). J lost 0 bases, V lost 2 bases, and 7 bases had no gene match. The CDR3 length is 18 residues. The CDR3, as DNA: TGTGCCAGCAGTTTAAAGTGGGACAGACTCTCTGGGGCCAACGTCCTGACTTTC. Translation gives CASSLKWDRLSGANVLTF.

The sample holds many counts of this clone. The chain is built from TRBV6-5 and TRBJ2-3, with 7 bases matching TRBD1. After removal of 4 bases from V and 2 bases from J, the junction contained 3 bases not matched to a gene. The CDR3 contains 14 residues. Germline assignment: CDR1 MNHEY and CDR2 SVGAGI. The CDR3 DNA reads TGTGCCAGCAGTTGGGACAGCCTCACAGATACGCAGTATTTT. It is translated as CASSWDSLTDTQYF.

The V and J genes are TRBV7-3 and TRBJ2-1, with 12 bases lining up with TRBD2. The germline V gene has CDR1 SGHTA and CDR2 FQGTGA. The CDR3 loop spans 15 amino acids. Trimming removed 5 bases from V and 7 bases from J; junction bases left unmatched: 6. CDR3 residues: CASSTTSGRLNEQFF. DNA for the CDR3: TGTGCCAGCAGCACTACTAGCGGGAGGTTGAATGAGCAGTTCTTC.

This chain connects TRBV19 to TRBJ2-7; 8 positions match TRBD1. From germline, CDR1 is LNHDA and CDR2 SQIVND (reference sequence). V dropped 6 bases and J dropped 9; count of bases not matched to a gene: 10. This CDR3 comprises 13 residues. In DNA form, the CDR3 reads TGTGCCAGTAGCGTGACAGGGGCAGGTGGGCAGTACTTC. It is translated as CASSVTGAGGQYF.

In this sample, this clone turned up once. V usage is TRBV10-1 and J usage is TRBJ1-6, with unresolved D. V was clipped by 11 bases and J by 7 bases, with 18 bases between them. The CDR3 runs to 14 residues. In germline, CDR1 is WNHNN, CDR2 SYGVQD (reference sequence). DNA of the CDR3: TGCGCCTGGGGTTGGATAGGGAGGAATTCACCCCTCCACTTT. Encoded protein: CAWGWIGRNSPLHF.

The rearrangement links TRBV9 to TRBJ1-2; D is perhaps TRBD1 (5 bases). The V gene lost 1 base and the J gene lost 6 bases, with 16 bases spanning the gap. The CDR3 has 15 amino acids. The germline CDR1 and CDR2 sequences are SGDLS and YYNGEE. CDR3: CASSVRGRGLDGYTF. As DNA, the CDR3 is TGTGCCAGCAGCGTAAGGGGTAGGGGCTTGGATGGCTACACCTTC.

The chain couples TRBV5-5 to TRBJ1-1, with D maybe TRBD1 (6 bases). Germline V lookup: CDR1 SGHKS, CDR2 YYEKEE (reference sequence). There are 15 residues in the CDR3. Trimming stripped 0 bases from V and 2 bases from J, with 11 bases between. The CDR3 region is CASSLVGGQNTEAFF. CDR3 nucleotide sequence: TGTGCCAGCAGCTTGGTGGGGGGGCAAAACACTGAAGCTTTCTTT.

The gene calls are TRBV12-3 or TRBV12-4 and TRBJ2-7, with no clear D. The CDR3 loop spans 13 amino acids. Trimming shortened V by 0 bases and J by 5 bases, and 8 bases separated the two germline ends. Here the CDR3 DNA reads TGTGCCAGCAGTTTAGCCGTAACAGACGAGCAGTACTTC. This encodes CASSLAVTDEQYF.

The V and J genes are TRBV5-1 and TRBJ1-2, with D possibly matching TRBD1 (6 bases). Germline lookup yields CDR1 SGHRS and CDR2 YFSETQ. This CDR3 has 14 amino acids. Trimming removed 1 base from V and 2 bases from J, with 9 bases in between. Here the CDR3 DNA reads TGCGCCAGCAGCTTGCGGACAGAGAACTATGGCTACACCTTC. Its protein is CASSLRTENYGYTF. Based on the CDR3 plus reference TRBV5-1 and TRBJ1-2, the full variable domain is KAGVTQTPRYLIKTRGQQVTLSCSPISGHRSVSWYQQTPGQGLQFLFEYFSETQRNKGNFPGRFSGRQFSNSRSEMNVSTLELGDSALYLCASSLRTENYGYTFGSGTRLTVV.

This chain uses TRBV6-5 with TRBJ2-5, with 8 bases that match TRBD1. CDR3 length equals 13 residues. CDR1 is MNHEY, CDR2 SVGAGI, per germline. With 6 bases clipped from V and 2 bases from J, the junction kept 2 bases outside the gene matches. This chain's CDR3 is CASRGTGQETQYF. CDR3 DNA: TGTGCCAGCAGGGGGACAGGACAAGAGACCCAGTACTTC.

This clone was counted a single time. CDR3 sequence (DNA): TGTGCCAGCAGCAAAGGGGGGGAGACAGGGGACCAGCCCCAGCATTTT. This translates into CASSKGGETGDQPQHF. J is TRBJ1-5 and V is TRBV21-1; TRBD1, the table's D call, lacks a check against the DNA. TRBV21-1 is reported as a pseudogene. This CDR3 region has 16 residues.

The chain is built from TRBV2 and TRBJ1-6, with TRBD1 identical over 7 bases. The junction had 5 bases not matched to a gene; V was cut back by 7 bases and J by 5 bases. CDR1 and CDR2 (germline): SNHLY, FYNNEI. The CDR3 is 14 amino acids. The CDR3 bases are TGTGCCAGCACCAACACAGGGGATAATTCACCCCTCCACTTT. This codes for CASTNTGDNSPLHF.

V is TRBV4-1 and J is TRBJ1-5; 7 bases match TRBD1. Germline values: CDR1 MGHRA, CDR2 YSYEKL. The CDR3 consists of 15 residues. J was trimmed by 7 bases and V by 2 bases; bases with no gene match: 8. The CDR3 region is CASSQLTGMSQPQHF. The CDR3 DNA reads as TGCGCCAGCAGCCAATTGACAGGGATGAGCCAGCCCCAGCATTTT.

The chain joins TRBV6-5 to TRBJ1-5; D may be TRBD1 (5 bases). V dropped 2 bases and J dropped 5 bases, with 13 bases sitting between them. The germline gives CDR1 MNHEY, CDR2 SVGAGI. The CDR3 extends over 15 amino acids. The CDR3 sequence: CASSYAPGAHQPQHF. DNA for the CDR3: TGTGCCAGCAGTTACGCCCCTGGGGCCCATCAGCCCCAGCATTTT.

The rearrangement uses TRBV24-1 and TRBJ1-2; 8 positions match TRBD1. The V gene's germline CDR1 is KGHDR and CDR2 SFDVKD. V gave up 3 bases and J gave up 3 bases; unmatched junction bases: 2. The length of the CDR3 is 14 residues. The CDR3 sequence: CATSDTGGDYGYTF. The CDR3 nucleotides read TGTGCCACCAGTGATACAGGGGGTGACTATGGCTACACCTTC.

The CDR3 DNA follows: TGTGCCAGCAGTCCGGGACAGGGGAACACTGAAGCTTTCTTT. Translation gives CASSPGQGNTEAFF. This chain connects TRBV7-3 to TRBJ1-1; 9 nucleotides agree with TRBD1. In germline, CDR1 is SGHTA, CDR2 FQGTGA. The V gene end was trimmed by 6 bases and the J gene end by 1 base; junction bases not matched to a gene: 3. The CDR3 has 14 amino acids.

This clone is a singleton in its sample. This chain uses TRBV5-1 with TRBJ2-2, with 8 bases that match TRBD2. V trimming: 4 bases; J trimming: 4 bases; junction bases outside the gene matches: 6. Germline CDR1 and CDR2: SGHRS and YFSETQ. The CDR3 totals 15 residues. The CDR3 here is CASSPGGLGTGELFF. In nucleotides, the CDR3 is TGCGCCAGCAGCCCGGGGGGGCTAGGCACCGGGGAGCTGTTTTTT.

This rearrangement joins TRBV11-3 to TRBJ1-5; D perhaps matches TRBD1 (5 bases). Germline CDR1 SGHNT, CDR2 YENEEA. The CDR3 is made up of 14 amino acids. The germline V and J ends were trimmed by 5 bases and 4 bases, with 12 bases remaining between them. In DNA form, the CDR3 reads TGTGCCAGCAGCCAAAACGGGGGAAATCAGCCCCAGCATTTT. Translating it yields CASSQNGGNQPQHF.

The chain couples TRBV19 to TRBJ1-2, with 12 bases lining up with TRBD1. This CDR3 has 14 amino acids. With 5 bases clipped from V and 6 bases from J, the junction kept 4 bases outside the gene matches. From germline, CDR1 is LNHDA and CDR2 SQIVND (reference sequence). The CDR3 DNA follows: TGTGCCAGTAGTCCGGGACAGGGGGCAAATGGCTACACCTTC. Protein product: CASSPGQGANGYTF.

This chain connects TRBV7-8 to TRBJ1-2; 7 nucleotides line up with TRBD1. The germline V gene has CDR1 SGHVS and CDR2 FQNEAQ. The CDR3 is 14 residues long. J was trimmed by 4 bases and V by 6 bases; bases with no gene match: 8. The CDR3 region is CASRPNTGAYGYTF. CDR3 in DNA: TGTGCCAGCAGACCTAATACAGGGGCCTATGGCTACACCTTC.

The chain couples TRBV12-3 or TRBV12-4 to TRBJ2-7; D not resolved. V lost 3 bases and J 5 bases, leaving 11 bases between the germline ends. CDR3 length equals 13 residues. CDR3 nucleotides: TGTGCCAGCAGTTTTCGGTCGATAGACGAGCAGTACTTC. Translation gives CASSFRSIDEQYF.

V is TRBV18 and J is TRBJ1-3, with D uncertain. Germline V gene sequence: CDR1 KGHSH, CDR2 LQKENI. This CDR3 has 16 amino acids. Trimming cost V 2 bases and J 3 bases, with 14 bases left between them. DNA for the CDR3: TGTGCCAGCTCACCAGGGTTACCGGGAAATGGAAACACCATATATTTT. Translating it yields CASSPGLPGNGNTIYF.